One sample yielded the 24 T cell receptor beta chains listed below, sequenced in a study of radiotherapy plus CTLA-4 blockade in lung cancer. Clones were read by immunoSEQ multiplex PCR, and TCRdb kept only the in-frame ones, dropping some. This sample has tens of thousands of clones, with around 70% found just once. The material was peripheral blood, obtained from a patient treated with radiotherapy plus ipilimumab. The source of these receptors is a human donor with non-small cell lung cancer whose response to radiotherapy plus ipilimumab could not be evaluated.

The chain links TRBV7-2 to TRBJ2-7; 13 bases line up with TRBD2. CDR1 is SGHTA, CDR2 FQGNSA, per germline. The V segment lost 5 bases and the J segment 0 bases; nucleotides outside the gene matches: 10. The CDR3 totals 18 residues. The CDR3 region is CASSVSGTSGVSSYEQYF. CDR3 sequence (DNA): TGTGCCAGCAGCGTTTCCGGGACTAGCGGGGTTAGCTCCTACGAGCAGTACTTC.

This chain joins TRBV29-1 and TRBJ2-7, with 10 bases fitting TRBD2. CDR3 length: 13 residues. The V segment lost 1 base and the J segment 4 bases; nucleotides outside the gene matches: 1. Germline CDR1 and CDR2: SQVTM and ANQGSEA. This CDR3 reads CSVEVAGGYEQYF. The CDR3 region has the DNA TGCAGCGTTGAAGTAGCGGGAGGATACGAGCAGTACTTC.

The DNA of the CDR3 is TGTGCCAGCGGTAATCGGGAGAACGGGGAGCTGTTTTTT. It translates to CASGNRENGELFF. This rearrangement joins TRBV2 to TRBJ2-2; D perhaps matches TRBD2 (6 bases). The CDR3 spans 13 residues. Looked up from germline, CDR1 is SNHLY and CDR2 is FYNNEI. Trimming cost V 8 bases and J 7 bases, with 14 bases left between them.

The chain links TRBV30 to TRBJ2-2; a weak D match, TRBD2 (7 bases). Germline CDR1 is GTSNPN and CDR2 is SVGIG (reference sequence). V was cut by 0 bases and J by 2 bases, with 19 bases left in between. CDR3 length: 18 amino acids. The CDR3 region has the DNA TGTGCCTGGAGTGTATCCCCCCTCGGGGGGCTAAACACCGGGGAGCTGTTTTTT. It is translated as CAWSVSPLGGLNTGELFF.

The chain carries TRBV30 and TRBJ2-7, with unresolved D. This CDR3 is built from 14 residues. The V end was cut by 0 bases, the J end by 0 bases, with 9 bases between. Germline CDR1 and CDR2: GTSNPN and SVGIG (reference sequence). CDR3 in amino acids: CAWSVRWSSYEQYF. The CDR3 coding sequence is TGTGCCTGGAGTGTAAGGTGGAGCTCCTACGAGCAGTACTTC. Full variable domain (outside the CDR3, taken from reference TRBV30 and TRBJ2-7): SQTIHQWPATLVQPVGSPLSLECTVEGTSNPNLYWYRQAAGRGLQLLFYSVGIGQISSEVPQNLSASRPQDRQFILSSKKLLLSDSGFYLCAWSVRWSSYEQYFGPGTRLTVT.

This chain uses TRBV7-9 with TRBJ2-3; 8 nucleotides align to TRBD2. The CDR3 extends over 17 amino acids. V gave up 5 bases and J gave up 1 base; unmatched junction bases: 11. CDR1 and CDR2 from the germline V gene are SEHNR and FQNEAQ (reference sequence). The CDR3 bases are TGTGCCAGCAGCCCCGGCGCGGCGGGAGGACGCACAGATACGCAGTATTTT. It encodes CASSPGAAGGRTDTQYF.

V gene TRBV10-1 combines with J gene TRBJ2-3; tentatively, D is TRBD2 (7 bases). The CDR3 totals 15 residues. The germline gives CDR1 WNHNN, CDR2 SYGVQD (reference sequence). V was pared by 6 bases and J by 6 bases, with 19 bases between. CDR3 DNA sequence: TGCGCCAGCAGGAAAAACAGGGCCGGGGGGGATACGCAGTATTTT. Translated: CASRKNRAGGDTQYF.

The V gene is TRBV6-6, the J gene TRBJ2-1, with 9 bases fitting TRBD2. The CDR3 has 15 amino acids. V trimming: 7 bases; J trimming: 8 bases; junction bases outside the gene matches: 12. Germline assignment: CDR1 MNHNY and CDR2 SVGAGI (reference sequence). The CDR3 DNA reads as TGTGCCAGCACGGGCGGGGGGGGCTACGGCTATGAGCAGTTCTTC. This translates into CASTGGGGYGYEQFF.

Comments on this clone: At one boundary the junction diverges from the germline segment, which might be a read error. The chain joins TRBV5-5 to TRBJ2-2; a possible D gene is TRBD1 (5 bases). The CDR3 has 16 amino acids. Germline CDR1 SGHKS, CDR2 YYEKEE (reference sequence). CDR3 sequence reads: CASSLAPTANTGELFF. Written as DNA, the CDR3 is TGTGCCAGCAGTTTGGCTCCGACAGCGAACACCGGGGAGCTGTTTTTT.

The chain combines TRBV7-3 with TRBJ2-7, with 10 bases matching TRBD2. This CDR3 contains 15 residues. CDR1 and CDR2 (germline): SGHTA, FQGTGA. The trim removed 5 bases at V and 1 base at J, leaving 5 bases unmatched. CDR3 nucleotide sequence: TGTGCCAGCAGCCCTAGCGGGAGCCGTTCCTACGAGCAGTACTTC. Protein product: CASSPSGSRSYEQYF.

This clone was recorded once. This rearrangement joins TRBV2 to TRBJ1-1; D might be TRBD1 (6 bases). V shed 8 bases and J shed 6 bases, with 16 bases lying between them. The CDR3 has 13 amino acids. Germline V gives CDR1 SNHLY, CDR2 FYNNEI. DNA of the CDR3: TGTGCCAGCGGTTTGGGGGCCCCTCCTGAAGCTTTCTTT. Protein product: CASGLGAPPEAFF.

The CDR3 DNA reads as TGTGCCAGCAGACAGGGGGCCGGGGATGAGCAGTTCTTC. It codes for CASRQGAGDEQFF. The chain couples TRBV6-1 to TRBJ2-1; 9 bases agree with TRBD1. The J segment lost 8 bases and the V segment lost 6 bases, leaving 5 bases of the junction unmatched. This CDR3 region has 13 residues. Germline CDR1 is MNHNS and CDR2 is SASEGT.

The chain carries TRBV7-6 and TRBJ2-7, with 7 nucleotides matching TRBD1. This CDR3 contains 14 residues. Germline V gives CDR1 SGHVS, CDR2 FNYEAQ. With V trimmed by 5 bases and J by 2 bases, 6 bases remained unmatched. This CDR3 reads CASSTGQKTYEQYF. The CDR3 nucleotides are TGTGCCAGCAGCACGGGACAGAAGACCTACGAGCAGTACTTC.

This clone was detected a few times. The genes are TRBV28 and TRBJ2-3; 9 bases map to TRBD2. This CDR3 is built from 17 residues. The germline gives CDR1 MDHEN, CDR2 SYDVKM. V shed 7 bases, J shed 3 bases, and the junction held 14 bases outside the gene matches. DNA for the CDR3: TGTGCCAGCAAGGTCGCGGGAGGGCCGGAGGTTACAGATACGCAGTATTTT. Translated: CASKVAGGPEVTDTQYF.

Here the CDR3 DNA reads TGTGCCAGCAGCCCGGACGTCGGTAGGGGGGCTTTCTTT. Amino acids: CASSPDVGRGAFF. J is TRBJ1-1 and V is TRBV6-5; D may be TRBD1 (6 bases). Germline V gene sequence: CDR1 MNHEY, CDR2 SVGAGI. Trimming pared 6 bases from V and 11 bases from J, leaving 19 bases between. This CDR3 is 13 amino acids long.

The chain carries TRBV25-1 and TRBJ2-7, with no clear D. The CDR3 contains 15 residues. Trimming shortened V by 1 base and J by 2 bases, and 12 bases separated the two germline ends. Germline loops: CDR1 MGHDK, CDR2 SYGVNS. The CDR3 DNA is TGTGCCAGCAGTGAATCCCGCCAGATAACCTACGAGCAGTACTTC. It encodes CASSESRQITYEQYF.

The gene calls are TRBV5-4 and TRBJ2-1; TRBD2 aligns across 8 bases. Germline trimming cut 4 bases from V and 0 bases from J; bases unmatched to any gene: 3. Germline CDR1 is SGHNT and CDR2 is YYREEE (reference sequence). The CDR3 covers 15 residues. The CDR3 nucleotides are TGTGCCAGCAGCCGGGGGGGGGTCTCCTACAATGAGCAGTTCTTC. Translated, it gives CASSRGGVSYNEQFF.

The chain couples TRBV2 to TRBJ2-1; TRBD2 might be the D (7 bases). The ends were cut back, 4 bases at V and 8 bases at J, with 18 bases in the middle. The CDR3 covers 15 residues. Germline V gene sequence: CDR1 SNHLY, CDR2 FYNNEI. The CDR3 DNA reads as TGTGCCAGCAGTGGGGGGGCGAGCGGGATACATGAGCAGTTCTTC. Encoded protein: CASSGGASGIHEQFF.

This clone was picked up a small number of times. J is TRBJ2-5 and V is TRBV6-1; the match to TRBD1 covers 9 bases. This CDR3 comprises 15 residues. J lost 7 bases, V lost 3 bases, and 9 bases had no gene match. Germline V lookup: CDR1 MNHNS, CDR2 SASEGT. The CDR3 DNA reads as TGTGCCAGCAGTGAGGGACAGGGTCCATCGTTGACCCAGTACTTC. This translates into CASSEGQGPSLTQYF.

As DNA, the CDR3 is TGTGCCAGCTCACCACCCGGCGGGAGGGCTGGAAATACGCAGTATTTT. It is translated as CASSPPGGRAGNTQYF. This chain links TRBV18 with TRBJ2-3, with TRBD2 matching 9 bases. The ends lost 0 bases at V and 7 bases at J; junction bases unmatched: 8. Germline CDR1 KGHSH, CDR2 LQKENI. This CDR3 region has 16 residues. Based on the CDR3 plus reference TRBV18 and TRBJ2-3, the full variable domain is NAGVMQNPRHLVRRRGQEARLRCSPMKGHSHVYWYRQLPEEGLKFMVYLQKENIIDESGMPKERFSAEFPKEGPSILRIQQVVRGDSAAYFCASSPPGGRAGNTQYFGPGTRLTVL.

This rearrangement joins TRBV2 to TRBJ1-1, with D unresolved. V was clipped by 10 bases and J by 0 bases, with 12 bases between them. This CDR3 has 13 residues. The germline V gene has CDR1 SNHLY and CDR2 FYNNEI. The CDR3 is CATSTGMNTEAFF. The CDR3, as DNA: TGTGCCACCTCGACGGGAATGAACACTGAAGCTTTCTTT.

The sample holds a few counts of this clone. The CDR3: CASSQDPRGTSSYNEQFF. The CDR3 region has the DNA TGCGCCAGCAGCCAAGATCCCCGCGGGACTAGCTCCTACAATGAGCAGTTCTTC. J is TRBJ2-1 and V is TRBV4-3; 8 bases are a match to TRBD2. V lost 0 bases, J lost 0 bases, and 7 bases stayed unmatched. Germline V lookup: CDR1 LGHNA, CDR2 YSLEER. The CDR3 runs 18 residues.

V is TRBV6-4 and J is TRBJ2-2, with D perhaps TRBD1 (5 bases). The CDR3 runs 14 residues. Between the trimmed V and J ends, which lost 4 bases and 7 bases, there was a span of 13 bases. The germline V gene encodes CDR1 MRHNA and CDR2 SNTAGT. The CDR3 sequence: CASSVQDKVGELFF. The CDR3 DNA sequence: TGTGCCAGCAGTGTCCAGGACAAAGTCGGGGAGCTGTTTTTT.

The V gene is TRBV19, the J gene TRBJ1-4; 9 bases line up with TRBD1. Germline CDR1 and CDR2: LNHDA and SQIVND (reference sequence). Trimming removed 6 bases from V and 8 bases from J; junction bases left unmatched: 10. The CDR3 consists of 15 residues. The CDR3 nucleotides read TGTGCCAGTAGCGATCTACAGGGGGCAGGAGAAAAACTGTTTTTT. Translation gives CASSDLQGAGEKLFF.